Below, 13 T cell receptor beta chains from the same sample are listed, as sequenced in a study of CD8 T cells in Susac syndrome. When the RNA was reverse transcribed, random hexamers were used with an input of 0.5 to 1 ug. TCRdb passed the immunoSEQ multiplex PCR reads through MiXCR, listing each CDR3 protein once. The sample yields 80,000 or so distinct CDR3 sequences, approximately 96% seen once. The source material was CD8+ T cells from PBMCs. These receptors all stem from a human donor with Susac syndrome.

In this sample, this clonotype turned up once. This rearrangement joins TRBV13 to TRBJ1-2; 7 bases agree with TRBD1. The CDR3 loop spans 13 amino acids. J was trimmed by 10 bases and V by 4 bases; bases with no gene match: 9. Germline-derived CDR1 and CDR2 are PRHDT and FYEKMQ (reference sequence). Here the CDR3 reads CASSSGRGFAYTF. In DNA, the CDR3 is TGTGCCAGCAGCTCAGGCAGGGGGTTTGCCTACACCTTC.

The chain recombines TRBV6-5 with TRBJ1-2; 8 bases are shared with TRBD1. The CDR3 has 13 amino acids. V dropped 10 bases and J dropped 2; count of bases not matched to a gene: 6. CDR1 MNHEY and CDR2 SVGAGI come from the germline V gene. The CDR3 DNA reads TGTGCCATCTACGCAGGGGGCAACTATGGCTACACCTTC. Its translation is CAIYAGGNYGYTF.

The rearrangement uses TRBV2 and TRBJ1-1, with D maybe TRBD1 (5 bases). CDR1 SNHLY and CDR2 FYNNEI come from the germline V gene. V lost 4 bases and J 0 bases, leaving 12 bases between the germline ends. This CDR3 comprises 15 residues. The CDR3 sequence is CASSGRDSMNTEAFF. For the CDR3, the DNA is TGTGCCAGCAGTGGGAGAGACAGCATGAACACTGAAGCTTTCTTT.

V gene TRBV20-1 combines with J gene TRBJ2-3; possibly TRBD1 for D (6 bases). V was trimmed by 1 base and J by 2 bases, leaving 10 bases between them. The CDR3 spans 14 residues. Germline assignment: CDR1 DFQATT and CDR2 SNEGSKA (reference sequence). The CDR3 bases are TGCAGTGCTAGAGGGGGGCCCTCCACAGATACGCAGTATTTT. This encodes CSARGGPSTDTQYF.

The chain is built from TRBV13 and TRBJ1-5; D not resolved. Per germline, CDR1 PRHDT and CDR2 FYEKMQ (reference sequence). The CDR3 runs 12 residues. Trimming took 0 bases from V and 5 from J, leaving 2 bases between them. The CDR3 bases are TGTGCCAGCAGCTTAGGACATCAGCCCCAGCATTTT. Protein sequence: CASSLGHQPQHF.

The V call is TRBV6-2 or TRBV6-3, the J call TRBJ2-1; TRBD2 aligns across 7 bases. V lost 7 bases, J lost 4 bases, and 4 bases stayed unmatched. CDR3 size: 13 residues. Per the germline V gene, CDR1 is MNHEY and CDR2 is SVGEGT. The CDR3 bases are TGTGCCAGCACTATGGGGGGGTACAATGAGCAGTTCTTC. Residues: CASTMGGYNEQFF.

This sequence joins TRBV9 and TRBJ2-5; 8 bases match TRBD2. The germline V gene has CDR1 SGDLS and CDR2 YYNGEE. V lost 3 bases to trimming and J lost 7 bases; unmatched junction nucleotides: 5. The CDR3 loop spans 13 amino acids. For the CDR3, the DNA is TGTGCCAGCAGCGCCCCCCGGGAGGGGACCCAGTACTTC. Residues: CASSAPREGTQYF.

This clonotype has just a few counts. The chain couples TRBV27 to TRBJ2-7; D uncertain. Trimming pared 2 bases from V and 0 bases from J, leaving 2 bases between. The V gene's germline CDR1 is MNHEY and CDR2 SMNVEV (reference sequence). This CDR3 contains 12 residues. CDR3 amino acids: CASSLPSYEQYF. Written as DNA, the CDR3 is TGTGCCAGCAGTTTACCCTCCTACGAGCAGTACTTC.

The rearrangement joins TRBV4-2 to TRBJ2-7; D is ambiguous. V lost 1 base to trimming and J lost 2 bases, with 12 bases between them. Germline V lookup: CDR1 LGHNA, CDR2 YNFKEQ. The CDR3 has 15 amino acids. The CDR3 DNA is TGTGCCAGCAGCCAAGGACTCGGAGAAGCCTACGAGCAGTACTTC. Amino acid sequence: CASSQGLGEAYEQYF.

This clonotype occurred once. The chain couples TRBV5-1 to TRBJ1-2; no reliable D call. The CDR3 totals 14 residues. CDR1 and CDR2 (germline): SGHRS, YFSETQ. V lost 0 bases and J lost 7, with 13 bases in between. DNA for the CDR3: TGCGCCAGCAGCTTGGTTACAGATGAATCTGGCTACACCTTC. As protein: CASSLVTDESGYTF.

In this sample, this clonotype turned up once. The J gene is TRBJ2-1, the V gene TRBV7-8, with 8 positions matching TRBD1. The J segment lost 6 bases and the V segment lost 5 bases, leaving 9 bases of the junction unmatched. The CDR3 is 15 amino acids. Looked up from germline, CDR1 is SGHVS and CDR2 is FQNEAQ. CDR3 sequence reads: CASSPTGQGLNEQFF. The DNA for the CDR3 is TGTGCCAGCAGCCCAACCGGACAGGGACTCAATGAGCAGTTCTTC. The full variable domain, with the rest looked up from reference TRBV7-8 and TRBJ2-1, is GAGVSQSPRYKVAKRGQDVALRCDPISGHVSLFWYQQALGQGPEFLTYFQNEAQLDKSGLPSDRFFAERPEGSVSTLKIQRTQQEDSAVYLCASSPTGQGLNEQFFGPGTRLTVL.

The chain recombines TRBV4-2 with TRBJ2-1; no reliable D call. V lost 0 bases and J 10 bases, leaving 10 bases between the germline ends. The CDR3 has 13 residues. Looked up from germline, CDR1 is LGHNA and CDR2 is YNFKEQ. As DNA, the CDR3 is TGTGCCAGCAGCCAAGAGGCAATGAGGGAGCAGTTCTTC. Translation gives CASSQEAMREQFF.

The table lists this clonotype with a count of one. The J gene is TRBJ2-7, the V gene TRBV4-2, with D perhaps assigned TRBD1 or TRBD2 (7 bases each). The CDR3 is made up of 16 amino acids. The germline V gene encodes CDR1 LGHNA and CDR2 YNFKEQ. Trimming cost V 4 bases and J 4 bases, with 20 bases left between them. The CDR3 loop reads CASSPPGEGAFYEQYF. The DNA for the CDR3 is TGTGCCAGCAGCCCCCCCGGGGAGGGGGCGTTTTACGAGCAGTACTTC.